Sequencing of this TCR beta chain was carried out in a study of T cell responses to AZD1222 COVID-19 vaccine. Assay: immunoSEQ multiplex PCR; the TCRdb copy retains only in-frame clones and omits some. The table lists approximately 120,000 clones, about nine tenths of them singletons. The CDR3 spans 14 residues. In germline, CDR1 is KGHSH, CDR2 LQKENI. V dropped 3 bases and J dropped 2; count of bases not matched to a gene: 2. The sequence was obtained from an adult in good health. The chain links TRBV18 to TRBJ1-2; 8 positions match TRBD1. The sequences come from peripheral blood, collected on day 0 of MenACWY control vaccination. The CDR3 here is CASSPTGANYGYTF. As DNA, the CDR3 is TGTGCCAGCTCACCGACAGGGGCAAACTATGGCTACACCTTC.